This entry is about one T cell receptor (beta chain). What antigen it recognizes has not been identified. No base qualities exist here, and no much larger clone lies one base off it. Trimming takes 1 base from V and 0 bases from J, and the germline ends sit 7 bases apart. The germline V gene yields SGHTA for CDR1 and FQGNSA for CDR2. The CDR3 holds 15 amino acids from the cysteine to the phenylalanine. CDR3 DNA only is kept here, 45 bases in frame from base 1. This entry comes from a study of patients and donors after allogeneic stem cell transplantation (dated by TCRdb to about 2020). The library relied on RT-PCR. Sequencing was performed on a NextSeq 550. TCRdb trimmed the raw reads at Q25, called clones with MiXCR and kept productive beta chains. Every entry covers one CDR3 protein and lists the most common genes and DNA from its rows. For this sample the table gives about 160,000 distinct CDR3 sequences, of which approximately 24% were detected only once. The ten largest account for 25% to 30% of the sample.

Sequencing was done on a sample of blood, either unsorted or a sorted T cell fraction (not recorded which). The V and J genes are TRBV7-2 and TRBJ1-5, with the D gene call left open. This clonotype was sampled from a human donor who was either an allogeneic HSCT recipient or a stem cell or donor lymphocyte infusion donor (not recorded which). It is not recorded whose cells these are; they may come from a transplant donor. The DNA sequence follows: TGTGCCAGCAGCTTAGGAGGGAATAGCAATCAGCCCCAGCATTTT. This is translated as CASSLGGNSNQPQHF. The entire variable domain, with the stretches around the CDR3 drawn from the reference TRBV7-2 and TRBJ1-5 proteins, is GAGVSQSPSNKVTEKGKDVELRCDPISGHTALYWYRQSLGQGLEFLIYFQGNSAPDKSGLPSDRFSAERTGGSVSTLTIQRTQQEDSAVYLCASSLGGNSNQPQHFGDGTRLSIL.